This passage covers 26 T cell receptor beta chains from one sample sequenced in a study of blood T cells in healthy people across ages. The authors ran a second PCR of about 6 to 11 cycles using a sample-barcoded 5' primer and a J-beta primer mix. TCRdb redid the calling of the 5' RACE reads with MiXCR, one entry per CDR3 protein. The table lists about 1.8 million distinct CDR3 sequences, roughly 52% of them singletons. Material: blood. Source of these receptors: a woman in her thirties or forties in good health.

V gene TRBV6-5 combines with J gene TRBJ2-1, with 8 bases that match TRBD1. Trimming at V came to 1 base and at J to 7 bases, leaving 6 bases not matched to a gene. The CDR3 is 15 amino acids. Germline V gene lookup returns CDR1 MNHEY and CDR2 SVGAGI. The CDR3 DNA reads TGTGCCAGCAGTTACTGGCGGGGACAGGAGAATGAGCAGTTCTTC. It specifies CASSYWRGQENEQFF.

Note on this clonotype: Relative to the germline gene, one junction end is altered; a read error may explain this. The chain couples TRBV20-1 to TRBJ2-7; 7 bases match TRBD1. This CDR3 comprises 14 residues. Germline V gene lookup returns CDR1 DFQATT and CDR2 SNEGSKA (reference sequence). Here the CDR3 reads CSTRDGTVFYEQYF. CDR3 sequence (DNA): TGCAGTACTAGAGACGGGACAGTTTTTTACGAGCAGTACTTC.

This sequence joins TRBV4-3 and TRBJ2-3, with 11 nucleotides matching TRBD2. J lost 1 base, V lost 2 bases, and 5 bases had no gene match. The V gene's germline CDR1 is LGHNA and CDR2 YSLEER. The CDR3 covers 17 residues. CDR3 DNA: TGCGCCAGCAGCCAATCTCCGGGACTAGCGGGCACAGATACGCAGTATTTT. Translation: CASSQSPGLAGTDTQYF.

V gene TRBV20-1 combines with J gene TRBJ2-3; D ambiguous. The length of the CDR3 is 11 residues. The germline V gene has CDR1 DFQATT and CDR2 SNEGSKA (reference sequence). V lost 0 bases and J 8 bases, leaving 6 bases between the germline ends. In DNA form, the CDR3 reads TGCAGTGCTAGAGAGGACCTTACGCAGTATTTT. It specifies CSAREDLTQYF.

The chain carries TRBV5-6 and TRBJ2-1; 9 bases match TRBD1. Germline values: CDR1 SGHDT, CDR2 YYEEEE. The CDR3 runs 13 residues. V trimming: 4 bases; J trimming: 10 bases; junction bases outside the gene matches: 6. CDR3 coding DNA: TGTGCCAGCAGCGTGGGACAGGGAAGGGAGCAGTTCTTC. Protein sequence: CASSVGQGREQFF.

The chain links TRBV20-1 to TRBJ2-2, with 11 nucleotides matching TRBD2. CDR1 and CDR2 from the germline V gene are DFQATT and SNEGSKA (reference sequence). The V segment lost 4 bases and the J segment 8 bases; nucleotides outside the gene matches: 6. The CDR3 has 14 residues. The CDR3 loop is CSAISGGATGELFF. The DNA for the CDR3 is TGCAGTGCTATTAGCGGGGGGGCTACTGGGGAGCTGTTTTTT.

CDR3 region: CASSPSNGLRHGYTF. In nucleotides, the CDR3 is TGCGCCAGCAGCCCTTCGAATGGACTACGCCATGGCTACACCTTC. The chain employs TRBV5-1 and TRBJ1-2; D ambiguous. The V gene's germline CDR1 is SGHRS and CDR2 YFSETQ. The V end was cut by 4 bases, the J end by 6 bases, with 19 bases between. The CDR3 contains 15 residues.

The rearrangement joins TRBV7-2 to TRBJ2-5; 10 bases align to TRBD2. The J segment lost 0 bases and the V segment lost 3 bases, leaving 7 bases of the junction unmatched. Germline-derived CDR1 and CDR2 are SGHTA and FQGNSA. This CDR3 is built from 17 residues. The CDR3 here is CASSLLTAGGYQETQYF. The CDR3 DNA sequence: TGTGCCAGCAGCTTGCTTACAGCGGGGGGGTACCAAGAGACCCAGTACTTC.

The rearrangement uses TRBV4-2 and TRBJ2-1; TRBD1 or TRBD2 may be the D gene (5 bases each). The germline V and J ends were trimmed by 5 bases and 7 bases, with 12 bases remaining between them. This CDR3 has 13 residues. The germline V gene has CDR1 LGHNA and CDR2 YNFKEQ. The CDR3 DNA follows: TGTGCCAGCAGCAGGGACCTACGTAATGAGCAGTTCTTC. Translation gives CASSRDLRNEQFF.

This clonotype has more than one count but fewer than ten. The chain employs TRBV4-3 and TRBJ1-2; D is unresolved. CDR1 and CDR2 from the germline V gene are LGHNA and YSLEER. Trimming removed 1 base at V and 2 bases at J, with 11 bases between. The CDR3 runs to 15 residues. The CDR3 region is CASSQGIPSNYGYTF. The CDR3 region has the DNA TGCGCCAGCAGCCAAGGCATACCTTCGAACTATGGCTACACCTTC.

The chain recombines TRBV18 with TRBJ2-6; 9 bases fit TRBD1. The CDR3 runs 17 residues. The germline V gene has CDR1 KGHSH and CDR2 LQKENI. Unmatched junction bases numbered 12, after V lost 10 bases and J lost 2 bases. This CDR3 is CANSPGQGRAGANVLTF. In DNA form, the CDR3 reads TGTGCCAACTCTCCCGGACAGGGGAGAGCTGGGGCCAACGTCCTGACTTTC.

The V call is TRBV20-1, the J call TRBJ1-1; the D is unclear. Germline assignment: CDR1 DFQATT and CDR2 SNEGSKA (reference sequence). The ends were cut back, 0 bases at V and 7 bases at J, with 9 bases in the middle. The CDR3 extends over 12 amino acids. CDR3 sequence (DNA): TGCAGTGCTAGAGACAGACTAGATGAAGCTTTCTTT. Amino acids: CSARDRLDEAFF.

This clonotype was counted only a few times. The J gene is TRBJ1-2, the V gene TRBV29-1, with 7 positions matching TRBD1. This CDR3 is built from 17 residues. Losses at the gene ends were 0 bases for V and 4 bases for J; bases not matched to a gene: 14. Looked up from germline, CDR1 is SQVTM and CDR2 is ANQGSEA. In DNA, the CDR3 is TGCAGCGTTGAAGATCTTACGAAGGGGGCAGGGGGCTATGGCTACACCTTC. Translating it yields CSVEDLTKGAGGYGYTF.

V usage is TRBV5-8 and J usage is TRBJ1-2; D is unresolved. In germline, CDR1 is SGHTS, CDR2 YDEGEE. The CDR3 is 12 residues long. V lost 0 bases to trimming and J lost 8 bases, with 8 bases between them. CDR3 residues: CASSLVTQGYTF. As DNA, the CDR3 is TGTGCCAGCAGCTTGGTAACGCAAGGCTACACCTTC.

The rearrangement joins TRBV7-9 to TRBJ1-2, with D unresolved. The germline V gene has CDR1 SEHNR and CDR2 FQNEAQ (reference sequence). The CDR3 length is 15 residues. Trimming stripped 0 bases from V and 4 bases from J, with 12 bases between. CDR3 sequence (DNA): TGTGCCAGCAGCTTAGCGTTAAGGATGGGCTATGGCTACACCTTC. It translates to CASSLALRMGYGYTF.

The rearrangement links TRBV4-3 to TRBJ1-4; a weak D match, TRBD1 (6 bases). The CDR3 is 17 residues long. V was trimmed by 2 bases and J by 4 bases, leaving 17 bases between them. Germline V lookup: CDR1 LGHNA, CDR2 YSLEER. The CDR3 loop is CASSQKLTGAINEKLFF. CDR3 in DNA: TGCGCCAGCAGCCAAAAGTTGACAGGCGCAATTAATGAAAAACTGTTTTTT.

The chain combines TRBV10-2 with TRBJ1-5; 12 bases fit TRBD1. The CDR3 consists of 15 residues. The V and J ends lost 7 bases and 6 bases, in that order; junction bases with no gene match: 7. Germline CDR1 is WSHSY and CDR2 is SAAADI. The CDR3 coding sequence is TGCGCCAGCATGGGGACAGGGGGCCACGGTCAGCCCCAGCATTTT. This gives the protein CASMGTGGHGQPQHF.

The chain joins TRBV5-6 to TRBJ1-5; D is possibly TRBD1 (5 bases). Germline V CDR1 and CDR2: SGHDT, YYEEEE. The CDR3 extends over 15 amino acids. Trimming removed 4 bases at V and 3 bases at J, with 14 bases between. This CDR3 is CASSVSGGANQPQHF. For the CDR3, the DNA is TGTGCCAGCAGCGTCAGCGGAGGGGCCAATCAGCCCCAGCATTTT.

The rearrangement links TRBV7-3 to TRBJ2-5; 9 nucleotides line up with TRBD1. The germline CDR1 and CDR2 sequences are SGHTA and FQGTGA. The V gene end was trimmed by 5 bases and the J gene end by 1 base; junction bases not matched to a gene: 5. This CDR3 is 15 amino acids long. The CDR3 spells CASSLSTGGQETQYF. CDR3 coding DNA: TGTGCCAGCAGCCTGTCGACAGGGGGCCAAGAGACCCAGTACTTC.

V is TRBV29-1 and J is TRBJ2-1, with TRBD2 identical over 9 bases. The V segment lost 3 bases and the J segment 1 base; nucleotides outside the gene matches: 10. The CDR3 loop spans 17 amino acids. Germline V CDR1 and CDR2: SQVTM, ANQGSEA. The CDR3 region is CSVDWLAGGLSYNEQFF. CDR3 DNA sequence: TGCAGCGTTGACTGGCTGGCGGGGGGGCTTTCCTACAATGAGCAGTTCTTC.

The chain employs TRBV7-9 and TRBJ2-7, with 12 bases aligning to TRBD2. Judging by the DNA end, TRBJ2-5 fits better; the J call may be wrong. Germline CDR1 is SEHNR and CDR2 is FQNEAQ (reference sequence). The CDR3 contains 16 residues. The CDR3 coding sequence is TGTGCCAGCAGCTCGGATCTAGCGGGGGGGCCTGAGACCCAGTACTTC. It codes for CASSSDLAGGPETQYF.

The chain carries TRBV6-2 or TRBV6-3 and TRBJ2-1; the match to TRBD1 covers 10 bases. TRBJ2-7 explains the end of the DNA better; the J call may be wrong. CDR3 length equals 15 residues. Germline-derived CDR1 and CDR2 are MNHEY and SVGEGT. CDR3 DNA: TGTGCCAGCACCGGGACAGGGGTGGCCTACAATGAGCAGTACTTC. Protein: CASTGTGVAYNEQYF.

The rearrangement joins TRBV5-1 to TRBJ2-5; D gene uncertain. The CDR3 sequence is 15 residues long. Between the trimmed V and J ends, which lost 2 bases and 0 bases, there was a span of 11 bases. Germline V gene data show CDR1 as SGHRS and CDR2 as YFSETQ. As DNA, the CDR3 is TGCGCCAGCAGCTTACTCACAGCCAACCAAGAGACCCAGTACTTC. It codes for CASSLLTANQETQYF.

DNA for the CDR3: TGTGCCAGCACCACCTTCGGGGACAGGGGATTATTATTGGGCAATGAGCAGTTCTTC. The encoded protein is CASTTFGDRGLLLGNEQFF. V and J are TRBV11-1 and TRBJ2-1; 10 nucleotides line up with TRBD1. There are 19 residues in the CDR3. J lost 6 bases, V lost 7 bases, and 21 bases had no gene match. Germline V CDR1 and CDR2: SGHAT, FQDESV (reference sequence). Based on the CDR3 plus reference TRBV11-1 and TRBJ2-1, the full variable domain is EAEVAQSPRYKITEKSQAVAFWCDPISGHATLYWYRQILGQGPELLVQFQDESVVDDSQLPKDRFSAERLKGVDSTLKIQPAELGDSAMYLCASTTFGDRGLLLGNEQFFGPGTRLTVL.

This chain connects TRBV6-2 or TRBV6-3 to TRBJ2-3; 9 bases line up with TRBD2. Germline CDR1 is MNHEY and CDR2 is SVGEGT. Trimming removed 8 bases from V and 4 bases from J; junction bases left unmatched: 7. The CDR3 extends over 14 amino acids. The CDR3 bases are TGTGCCAGCGGTGTGCGGGGGGGGGCAGATACGCAGTATTTT. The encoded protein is CASGVRGGADTQYF.

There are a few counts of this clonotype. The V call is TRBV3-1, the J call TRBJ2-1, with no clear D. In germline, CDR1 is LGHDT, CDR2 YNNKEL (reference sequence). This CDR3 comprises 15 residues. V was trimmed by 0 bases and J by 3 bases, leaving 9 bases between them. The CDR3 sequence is CASSQEGSFYNEQFF. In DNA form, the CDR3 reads TGTGCCAGCAGCCAAGAAGGTAGTTTCTACAATGAGCAGTTCTTC.